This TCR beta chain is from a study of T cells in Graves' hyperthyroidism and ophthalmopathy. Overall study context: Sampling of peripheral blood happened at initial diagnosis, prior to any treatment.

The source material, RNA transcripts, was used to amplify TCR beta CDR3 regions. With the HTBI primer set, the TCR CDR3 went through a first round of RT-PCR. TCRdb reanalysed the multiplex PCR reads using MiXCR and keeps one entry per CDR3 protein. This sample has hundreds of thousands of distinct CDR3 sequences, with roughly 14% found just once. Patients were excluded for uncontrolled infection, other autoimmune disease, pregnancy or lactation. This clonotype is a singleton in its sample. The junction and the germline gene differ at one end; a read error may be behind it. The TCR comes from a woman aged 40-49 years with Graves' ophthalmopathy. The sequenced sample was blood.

The CDR3 sequence is CSARQGLNTEALF. CDR3 DNA sequence: TGCAGTGCGCGACAGGGTTTGAACACTGAAGCTTTATTT. V is TRBV20-1 and J is TRBJ1-1; 7 nucleotides line up with TRBD1. This CDR3 is 13 amino acids long. Germline assignment: CDR1 DFQATT and CDR2 SNEGSKA (reference sequence).